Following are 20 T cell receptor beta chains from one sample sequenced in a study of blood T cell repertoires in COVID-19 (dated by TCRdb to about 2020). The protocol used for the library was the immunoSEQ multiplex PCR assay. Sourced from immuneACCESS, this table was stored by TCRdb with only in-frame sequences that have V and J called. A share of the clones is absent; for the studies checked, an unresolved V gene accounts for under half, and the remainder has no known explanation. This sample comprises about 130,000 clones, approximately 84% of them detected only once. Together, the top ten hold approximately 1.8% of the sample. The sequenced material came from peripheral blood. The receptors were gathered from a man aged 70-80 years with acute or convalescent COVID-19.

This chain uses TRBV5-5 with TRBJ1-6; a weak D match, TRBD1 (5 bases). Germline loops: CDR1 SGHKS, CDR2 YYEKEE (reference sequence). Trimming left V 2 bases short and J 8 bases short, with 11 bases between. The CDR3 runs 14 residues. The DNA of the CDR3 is TGTGCCAGCAGCTTCGCAGGGCAAGATTCACCCCTCCACTTT. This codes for CASSFAGQDSPLHF. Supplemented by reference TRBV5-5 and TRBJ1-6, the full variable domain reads DAGVTQSPTHLIKTRGQQVTLRCSPISGHKSVSWYQQVLGQGPQFIFQYYEKEERGRGNFPDRFSARQFPNYSSELNVNALLLGDSALYLCASSFAGQDSPLHFGNGTRLTVT.

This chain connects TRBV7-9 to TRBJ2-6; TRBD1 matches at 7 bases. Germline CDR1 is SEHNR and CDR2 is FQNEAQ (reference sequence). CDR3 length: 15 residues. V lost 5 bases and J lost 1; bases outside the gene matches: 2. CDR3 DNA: TGTGCCAGCAGCCGACAGGGATCTGGGGCCAACGTCCTGACTTTC. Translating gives CASSRQGSGANVLTF.

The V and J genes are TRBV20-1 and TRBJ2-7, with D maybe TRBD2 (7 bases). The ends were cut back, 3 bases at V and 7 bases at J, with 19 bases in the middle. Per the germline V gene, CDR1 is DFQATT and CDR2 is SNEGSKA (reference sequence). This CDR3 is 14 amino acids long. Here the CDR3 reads CSASGGAGAGEQYF. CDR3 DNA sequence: TGCAGTGCTAGTGGCGGCGCGGGGGCGGGGGAGCAGTACTTC.

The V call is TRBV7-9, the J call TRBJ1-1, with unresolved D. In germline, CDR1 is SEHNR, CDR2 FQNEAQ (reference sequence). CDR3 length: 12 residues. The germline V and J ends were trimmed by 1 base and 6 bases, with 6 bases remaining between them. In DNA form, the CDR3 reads TGTGCCAGCAGCTTAGTCGGGGCTGAAGCTTTCTTT. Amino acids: CASSLVGAEAFF.

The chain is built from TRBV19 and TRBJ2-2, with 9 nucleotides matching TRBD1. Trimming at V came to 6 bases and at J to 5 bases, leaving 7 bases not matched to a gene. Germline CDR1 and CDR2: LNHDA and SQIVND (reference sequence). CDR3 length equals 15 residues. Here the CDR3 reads CASSANRGPTGELFF. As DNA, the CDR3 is TGTGCCAGTAGCGCTAACAGGGGGCCTACCGGGGAGCTGTTTTTT.

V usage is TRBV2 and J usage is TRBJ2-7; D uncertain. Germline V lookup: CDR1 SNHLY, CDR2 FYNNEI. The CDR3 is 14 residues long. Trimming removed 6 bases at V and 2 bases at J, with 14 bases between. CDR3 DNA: TGTGCCAGCAGGTCTTCATACGGTCCCTACGAGCAGTACTTC. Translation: CASRSSYGPYEQYF.

DNA for the CDR3: TGTGCCAGCAGCTTGCCTAGCGGGGGGGCCGGCGGGGAGCTGTTTTTT. Residues: CASSLPSGGAGGELFF. This rearrangement joins TRBV5-6 to TRBJ2-2, with 12 bases lining up with TRBD2. From germline, CDR1 is SGHDT and CDR2 YYEEEE. V was clipped by 1 base and J by 7 bases; unmatched bases: 5. The CDR3 is 16 amino acids.

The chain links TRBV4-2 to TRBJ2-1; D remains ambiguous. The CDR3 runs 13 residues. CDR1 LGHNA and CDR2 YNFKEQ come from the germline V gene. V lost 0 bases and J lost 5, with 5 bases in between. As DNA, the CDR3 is TGTGCCAGCAGCCAAGACATAGACAATGAGCAGTTCTTC. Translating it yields CASSQDIDNEQFF.

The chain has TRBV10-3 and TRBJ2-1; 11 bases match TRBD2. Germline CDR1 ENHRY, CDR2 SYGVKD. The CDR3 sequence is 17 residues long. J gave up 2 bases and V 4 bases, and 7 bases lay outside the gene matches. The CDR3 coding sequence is TGTGCCATCAGTGGGGGGCCTAGCGGGGGGCCCTACAATGAGCAGTTCTTC. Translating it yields CAISGGPSGGPYNEQFF.

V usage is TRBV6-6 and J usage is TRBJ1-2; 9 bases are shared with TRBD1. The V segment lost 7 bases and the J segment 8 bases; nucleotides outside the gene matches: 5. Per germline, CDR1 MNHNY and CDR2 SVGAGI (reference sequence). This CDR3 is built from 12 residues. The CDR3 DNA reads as TGTGCCAGCACCTGGACAGGGGACGGCTACACCTTC. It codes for CASTWTGDGYTF.

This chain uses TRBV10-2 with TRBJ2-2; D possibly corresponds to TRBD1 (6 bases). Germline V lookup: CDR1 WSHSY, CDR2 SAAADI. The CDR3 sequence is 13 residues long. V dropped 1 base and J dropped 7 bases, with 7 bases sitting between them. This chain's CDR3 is CASSELGGGELFF. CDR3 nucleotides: TGCGCCAGCAGTGAGTTAGGGGGCGGGGAGCTGTTTTTT.

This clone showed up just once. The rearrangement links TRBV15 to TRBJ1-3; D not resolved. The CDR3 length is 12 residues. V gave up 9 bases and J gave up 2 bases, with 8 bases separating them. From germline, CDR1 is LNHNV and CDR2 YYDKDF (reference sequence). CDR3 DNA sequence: TGTGCCACTGGAGAGGCTGGAAACACCATATATTTT. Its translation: CATGEAGNTIYF.

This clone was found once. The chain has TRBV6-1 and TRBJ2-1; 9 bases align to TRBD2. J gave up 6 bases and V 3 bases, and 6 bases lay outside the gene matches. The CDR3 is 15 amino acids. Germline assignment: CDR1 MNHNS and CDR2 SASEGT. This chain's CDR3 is CASSEASGGSNEQFF. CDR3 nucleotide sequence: TGTGCCAGCAGTGAGGCGAGCGGGGGGTCCAATGAGCAGTTCTTC.

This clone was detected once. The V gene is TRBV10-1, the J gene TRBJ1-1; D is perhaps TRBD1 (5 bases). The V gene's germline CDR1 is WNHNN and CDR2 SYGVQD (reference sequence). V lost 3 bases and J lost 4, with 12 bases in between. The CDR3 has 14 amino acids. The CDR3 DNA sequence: TGCGCCAGCAGTGAAGTCAGGACAAGCACTGAAGCTTTCTTT. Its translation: CASSEVRTSTEAFF.

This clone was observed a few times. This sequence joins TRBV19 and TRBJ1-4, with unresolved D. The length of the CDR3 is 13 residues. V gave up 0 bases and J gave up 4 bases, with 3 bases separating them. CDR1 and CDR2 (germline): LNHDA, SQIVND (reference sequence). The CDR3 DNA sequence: TGTGCCAGTAGTATAGACAATAATGAAAAACTGTTTTTT. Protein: CASSIDNNEKLFF.

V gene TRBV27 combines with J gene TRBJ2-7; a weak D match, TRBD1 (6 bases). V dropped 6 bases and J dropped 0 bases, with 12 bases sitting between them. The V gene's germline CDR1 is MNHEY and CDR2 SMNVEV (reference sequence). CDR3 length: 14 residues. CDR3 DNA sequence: TGTGCCAGCAGCCCCAGGGGCTTCTCCTACGAGCAGTACTTC. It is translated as CASSPRGFSYEQYF.

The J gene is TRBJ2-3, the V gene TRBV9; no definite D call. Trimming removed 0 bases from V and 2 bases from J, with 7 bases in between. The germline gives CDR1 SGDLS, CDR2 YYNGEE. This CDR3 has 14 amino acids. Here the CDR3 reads CASSVVPVTDTQYF. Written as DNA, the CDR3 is TGTGCCAGCAGCGTAGTTCCAGTCACAGATACGCAGTATTTT.

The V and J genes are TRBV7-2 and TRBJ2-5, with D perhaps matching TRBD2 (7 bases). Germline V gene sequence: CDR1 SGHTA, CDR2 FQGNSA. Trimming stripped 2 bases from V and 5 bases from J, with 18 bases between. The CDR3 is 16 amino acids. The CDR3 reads CASSLLSGGFRETQYF. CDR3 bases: TGTGCCAGCAGCTTACTATCGGGGGGCTTTCGGGAGACCCAGTACTTC.

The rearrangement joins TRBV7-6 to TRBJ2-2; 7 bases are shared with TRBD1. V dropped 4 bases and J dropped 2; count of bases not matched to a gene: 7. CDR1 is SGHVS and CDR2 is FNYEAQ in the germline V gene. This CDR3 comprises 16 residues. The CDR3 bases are TGTGCCAGCAGCTACTCATACAGGGGAAACACCGGGGAGCTGTTTTTT. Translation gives CASSYSYRGNTGELFF.

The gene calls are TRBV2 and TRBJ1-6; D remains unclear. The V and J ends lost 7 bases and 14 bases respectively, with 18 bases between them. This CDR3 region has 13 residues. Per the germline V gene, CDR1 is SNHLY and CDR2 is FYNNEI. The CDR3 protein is CASKQYPGETLHF. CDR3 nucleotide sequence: TGTGCCAGCAAACAATATCCAGGCGAAACCCTCCACTTT.